The clone carrying this TCR beta chain was counted a few times. Its antigen is unidentified. The data derive from a study of shared clonotypes between healthy human individuals. Background on the study: CD4 naive cells filled three plates per donor, CD4 memory three, CD8 naive two and CD8 memory one. Findings and limits, study-wide: Generally, naive subsets came out with larger estimated richness than memory subsets.

In the naive CD8 group, cells lacked CD45RO and were positively selected for CCR7, so terminally differentiated effector memory CD45RA+ cells were left out. Produced via immunoSEQ multiplex PCR; TCRdb's table is partial and in-frame only. Of about 2.1 million clones in the sample, approximately 94% are singletons; the top ten hold roughly 1.7%. This CDR3 region has 16 residues. V dropped 4 bases and J dropped 3; count of bases not matched to a gene: 11. The germline V gene has CDR1 MGHRA and CDR2 YSYEKL. Sample: naive CD8+ T cells from PBMCs. This sequence was found in a man between 18 and 35 years old in good health. Some clones in this sample may be carry-over from other donors' samples. The chain recombines TRBV4-1 with TRBJ1-1; TRBD1 aligns across 7 bases. CDR3 sequence (DNA): TGCGCCAGCAGCCGAGAACCCGGGACAGCGGACACTGAAGCTTTCTTT. Amino acid sequence: CASSREPGTADTEAFF.